These 5 T cell receptor beta chains came from one sample sequenced in a study of cytomegalovirus exposure and HLA in healthy donors. In the PCR, 60 Vbeta and 13 Jbeta primers were used. TCRdb's copy holds only in-frame clones and misses some; the assay was immunoSEQ multiplex PCR. The sample records about 130,000 clones, roughly 80% being singletons. Sequenced material: PBMCs. These TCRs come from a woman aged 40 to 50 in good health and CMV-seronegative.

The V and J genes are TRBV5-1 and TRBJ1-2; 7 bases fit TRBD1. The CDR3 contains 14 residues. Germline V gene lookup returns CDR1 SGHRS and CDR2 YFSETQ. Germline trimming cut 4 bases from V and 4 bases from J; bases unmatched to any gene: 7. The CDR3 coding sequence is TGCGCCAGCAGCACTGTACAGGGGAGCTATGGCTACACCTTC. Its protein is CASSTVQGSYGYTF.

J is TRBJ2-2 and V is TRBV7-2; no reliable D call. Looked up from germline, CDR1 is SGHTA and CDR2 is FQGNSA. V dropped 5 bases and J dropped 10 bases, with 14 bases sitting between them. This CDR3 comprises 13 residues. The CDR3 region is CASSRYGSVELFF. DNA for the CDR3: TGTGCCAGCAGCCGCTACGGGTCCGTGGAGCTGTTTTTT.

This chain uses TRBV2 with TRBJ2-5; perhaps TRBD2 as D (7 bases). The CDR3 extends over 12 amino acids. V gave up 6 bases and J gave up 5 bases, with 10 bases separating them. Germline V lookup: CDR1 SNHLY, CDR2 FYNNEI. CDR3 coding DNA: TGTGCCAGCAGGAGGGGGGGGGAGACCCAGTACTTC. Protein product: CASRRGGETQYF.

This clone has just a few counts. J is TRBJ1-4 and V is TRBV13, with D perhaps TRBD1 (6 bases). This CDR3 contains 15 residues. Germline CDR1 is PRHDT and CDR2 is FYEKMQ (reference sequence). Trimming shortened V by 5 bases and J by 8 bases, and 18 bases separated the two germline ends. The CDR3 loop reads CASSVSGTSGEKLFF. The CDR3 coding sequence is TGTGCCAGCAGCGTCTCCGGGACATCAGGGGAAAAACTGTTTTTT.

The genes are TRBV19 and TRBJ2-7, with 9 nucleotides matching TRBD1. With V trimmed by 0 bases and J by 2 bases, 2 bases remained unmatched. Germline CDR1 is LNHDA and CDR2 is SQIVND (reference sequence). The CDR3 has 15 residues. The CDR3 nucleotides are TGTGCCAGTAGTATAGAGGACAGGGGCACCTACGAGCAGTACTTC. Protein product: CASSIEDRGTYEQYF. The variable domain in full, completed from reference TRBV19 and TRBJ2-7, reads DGGITQSPKYLFRKEGQNVTLSCEQNLNHDAMYWYRQDPGQGLRLIYYSQIVNDFQKGDIAEGYSVSREKKESFPLTVTSAQKNPTAFYLCASSIEDRGTYEQYFGPGTRLTVT.